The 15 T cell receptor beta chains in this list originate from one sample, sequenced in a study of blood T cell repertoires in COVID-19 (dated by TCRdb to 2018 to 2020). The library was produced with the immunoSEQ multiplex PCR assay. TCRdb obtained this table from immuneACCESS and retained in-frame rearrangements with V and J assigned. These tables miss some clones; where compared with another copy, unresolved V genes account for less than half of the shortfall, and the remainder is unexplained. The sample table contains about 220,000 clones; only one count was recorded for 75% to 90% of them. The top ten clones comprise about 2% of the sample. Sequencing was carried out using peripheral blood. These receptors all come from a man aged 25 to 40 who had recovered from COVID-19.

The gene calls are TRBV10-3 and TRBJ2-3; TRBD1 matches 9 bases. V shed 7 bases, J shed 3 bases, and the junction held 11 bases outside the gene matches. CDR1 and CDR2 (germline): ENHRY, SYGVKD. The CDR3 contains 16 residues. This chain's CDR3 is CAIMKNRGRGTDTQYF. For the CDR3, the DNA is TGTGCCATCATGAAAAACAGGGGGCGAGGGACAGATACGCAGTATTTT.

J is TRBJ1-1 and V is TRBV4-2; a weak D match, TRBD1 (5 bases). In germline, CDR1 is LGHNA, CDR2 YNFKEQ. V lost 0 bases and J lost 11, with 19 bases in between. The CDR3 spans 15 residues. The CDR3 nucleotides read TGTGCCAGCAGCCAAGATCATGGGAGGAGGGGTTTGGCTTTCTTT. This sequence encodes CASSQDHGRRGLAFF.

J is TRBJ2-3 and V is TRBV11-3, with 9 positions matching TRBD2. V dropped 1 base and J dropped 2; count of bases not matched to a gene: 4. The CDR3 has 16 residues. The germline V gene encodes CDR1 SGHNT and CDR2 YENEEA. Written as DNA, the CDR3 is TGTGCCAGCAGCTTAGGCGGCGGGGGGGCCACAGATACGCAGTATTTT. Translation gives CASSLGGGGATDTQYF.

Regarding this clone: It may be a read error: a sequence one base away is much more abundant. In DNA form, the CDR3 reads TGTGCCAGCAGTTCGAGAGGGTCCTATGGCTACACCTTC. It specifies CASSSRGSYGYTF. The V gene is TRBV27, the J gene TRBJ1-2, with D unresolved. CDR1 and CDR2 from the germline V gene are MNHEY and SMNVEV (reference sequence). The CDR3 spans 13 residues. The V end lost 4 bases, the J end lost 4 bases, and 10 bases lay between the germline ends.

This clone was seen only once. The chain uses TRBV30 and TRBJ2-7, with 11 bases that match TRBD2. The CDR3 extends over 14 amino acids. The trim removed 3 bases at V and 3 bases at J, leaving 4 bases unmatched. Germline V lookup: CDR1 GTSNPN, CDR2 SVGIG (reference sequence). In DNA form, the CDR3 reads TGTGCCTGGAGAGTAGCGGGGGGGTACTACGAGCAGTACTTC. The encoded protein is CAWRVAGGYYEQYF. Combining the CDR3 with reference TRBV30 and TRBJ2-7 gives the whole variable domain SQTIHQWPATLVQPVGSPLSLECTVEGTSNPNLYWYRQAAGRGLQLLFYSVGIGQISSEVPQNLSASRPQDRQFILSSKKLLLSDSGFYLCAWRVAGGYYEQYFGPGTRLTVT.

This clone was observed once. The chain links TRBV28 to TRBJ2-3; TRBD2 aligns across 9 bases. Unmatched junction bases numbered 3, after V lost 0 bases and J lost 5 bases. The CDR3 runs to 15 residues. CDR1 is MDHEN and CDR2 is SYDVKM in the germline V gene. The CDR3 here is CASSLWLAGQDTQYF. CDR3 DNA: TGTGCCAGCAGTTTATGGCTAGCGGGGCAAGATACGCAGTATTTT.

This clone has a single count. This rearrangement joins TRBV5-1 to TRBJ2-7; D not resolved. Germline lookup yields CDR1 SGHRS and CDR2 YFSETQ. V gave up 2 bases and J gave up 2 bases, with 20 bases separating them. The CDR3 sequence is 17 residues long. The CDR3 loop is CASSLVPQASFAYEQYF. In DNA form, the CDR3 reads TGCGCCAGCAGCTTAGTCCCTCAGGCCTCCTTCGCCTACGAGCAGTACTTC.

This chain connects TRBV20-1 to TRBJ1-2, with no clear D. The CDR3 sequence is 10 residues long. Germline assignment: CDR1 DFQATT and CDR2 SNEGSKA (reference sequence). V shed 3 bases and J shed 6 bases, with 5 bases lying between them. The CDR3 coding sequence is TGCAGTGCTAGGCGCGATGGCTACACCTTC. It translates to CSARRDGYTF.

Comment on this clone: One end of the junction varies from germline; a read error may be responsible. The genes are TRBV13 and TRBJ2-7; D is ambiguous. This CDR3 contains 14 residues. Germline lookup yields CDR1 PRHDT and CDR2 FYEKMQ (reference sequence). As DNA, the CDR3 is TGTGCCAGCAGCCTAGGTCCAGATCCCTACGAGCAGTACTTC. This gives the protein CASSLGPDPYEQYF.

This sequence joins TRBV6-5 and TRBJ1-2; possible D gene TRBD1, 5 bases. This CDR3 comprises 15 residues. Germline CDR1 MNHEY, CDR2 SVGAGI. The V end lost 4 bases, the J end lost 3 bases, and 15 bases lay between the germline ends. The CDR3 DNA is TGTGCCAGCAGTTCGGGGGTGGGGCTGGACTATGGCTACACCTTC. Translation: CASSSGVGLDYGYTF.

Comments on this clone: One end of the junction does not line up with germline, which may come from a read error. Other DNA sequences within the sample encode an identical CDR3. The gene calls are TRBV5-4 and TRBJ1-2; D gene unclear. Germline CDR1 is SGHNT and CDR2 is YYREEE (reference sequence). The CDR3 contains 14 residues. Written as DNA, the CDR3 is TGTGCCAGCAGCTTGGAAAGGCAGACAAATGGTTACACCTTC. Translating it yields CASSLERQTNGYTF. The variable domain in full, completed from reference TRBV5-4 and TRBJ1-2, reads ETGVTQSPTHLIKTRGQQVTLRCSSQSGHNTVSWYQQALGQGPQFIFQYYREEENGRGNFPPRFSGLQFPNYSSELNVNALELDDSALYLCASSLERQTNGYTFGSGTRLTVV.

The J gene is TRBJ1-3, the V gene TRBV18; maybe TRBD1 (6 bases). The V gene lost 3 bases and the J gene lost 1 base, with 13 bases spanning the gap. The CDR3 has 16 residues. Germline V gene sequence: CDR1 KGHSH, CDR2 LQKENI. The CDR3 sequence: CASSPQGTSSGNTIYF. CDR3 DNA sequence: TGTGCCAGCTCACCGCAGGGGACCTCATCTGGAAACACCATATATTTT.

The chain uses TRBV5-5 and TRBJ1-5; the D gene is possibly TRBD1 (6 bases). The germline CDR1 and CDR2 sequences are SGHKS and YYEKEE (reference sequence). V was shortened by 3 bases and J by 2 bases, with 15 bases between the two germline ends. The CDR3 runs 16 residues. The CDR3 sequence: CASSSWARGGNQPQHF. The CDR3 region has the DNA TGTGCCAGCAGCTCTTGGGCCAGGGGCGGCAATCAGCCCCAGCATTTT.

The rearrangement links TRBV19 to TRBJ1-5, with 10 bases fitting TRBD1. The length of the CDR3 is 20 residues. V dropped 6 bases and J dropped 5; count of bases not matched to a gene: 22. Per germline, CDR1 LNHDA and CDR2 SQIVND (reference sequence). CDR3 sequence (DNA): TGTGCCAGTAGCATGGCGGTTACCGGGACAGGGGATAGTCGGTATCAGCCCCAGCATTTT. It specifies CASSMAVTGTGDSRYQPQHF.

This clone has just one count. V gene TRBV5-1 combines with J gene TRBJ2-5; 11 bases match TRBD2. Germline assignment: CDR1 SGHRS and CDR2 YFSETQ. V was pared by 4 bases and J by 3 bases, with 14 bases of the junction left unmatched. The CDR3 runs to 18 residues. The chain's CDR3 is CASSPFIVAGGRKETQYF. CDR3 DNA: TGCGCCAGCAGCCCATTCATAGTAGCGGGGGGGAGAAAAGAGACCCAGTACTTC.